Listed below are T cell receptor beta chains from one sample, sequenced in a study of regulatory T cells in long-lasting Graves disease. One entry per CDR3 protein results from TCRdb running MiXCR on the multiplex PCR reads. The profile shows about 540,000 distinct CDR3 sequences, 13% of them singletons. The sample also formed part of further work on T cells in Graves' hyperthyroidism and ophthalmopathy.

The starting material was peripheral blood mononuclear cells (PBMCs), obtained at new diagnosis, from a patient treated with antithyroid drugs. Receptors originate from a man aged 25 to 40 with Graves disease. The CDR3 runs from the conserved cysteine through the conserved F or W. Fields, in order: D gene, J gene, clone size, V gene, CDR3 protein, CDR3 DNA. D genes are given only for firm matches. Clone sizes are given selectively: once, few, many, or a class where the clone is expanded.

>NA|TRBJ1-5|many|TRBV12-3/TRBV12-4
CASSFQGTNQPQHF
TGTGCCAGCAGTTTCCAGGGGACGAATCAGCCCCAGCATTTT
>NA|TRBJ2-7|many|TRBV30
CAWNMGVHEQYF
TGTGCCTGGAATATGGGGGTCCACGAGCAGTACTTC
>TRBD1|TRBJ2-7|few|TRBV3-1
CASSQIGTGSIEQYF
TGTGCCAGCAGCCAAATCGGGACAGGCTCTATCGAGCAGTACTTC
>NA|TRBJ2-5|few|TRBV11-2
CASSPLLEETQYF
TGTGCCAGCAGCCCACTCTTGGAGGAGACCCAGTACTTC
>NA|TRBJ1-2|many|TRBV4-1
CASSHVGQANYGYTF
TGCGCCAGCAGCCACGTCGGTCAAGCTAACTATGGCTACACCTTC
>NA|TRBJ1-5|few|TRBV7-9
CASSLGQGSEPQHF
TGTGCCAGCAGCTTAGGGCAAGGTTCCGAGCCCCAGCATTTT
>NA|TRBJ2-2|few|TRBV6-2/TRBV6-3
CASSEPGQTGELFF
TGTGCCAGCAGTGAACCCGGACAGACCGGGGAGCTGTTTTTT
>TRBD2|TRBJ2-4|NA|TRBV5-5
CASSLGGGVAKNIQYF
TGTGCCAGCAGCTTGGGTGGGGGGGTAGCCAAAAACATTCAGTACTTC
>NA|TRBJ1-3|NA|TRBV5-1
CASSLTANSGNTIYF
TGCGCCAGCAGCTTGACAGCAAACTCTGGAAACACCATATATTTT
>NA|TRBJ2-2|many|TRBV12-3/TRBV12-4
CASSLSLTGELFF
TGTGCCAGCAGTTTAAGTCTCACCGGGGAGCTGTTTTTT
>TRBD1|TRBJ2-7|many|TRBV12-3/TRBV12-4
CASSFGQGASYEQYF
TGTGCCAGCAGTTTCGGACAGGGGGCCTCCTACGAGCAGTACTTC
>NA|TRBJ2-3|NA|TRBV30
CAWSVSQGSTQYF
TGTGCCTGGAGTGTATCCCAGGGTAGTACGCAGTATTTT
>TRBD2|TRBJ2-1|NA|TRBV7-7
CALGLAGGKNEQFF
TGTGCCTTGGGGCTAGCGGGGGGAAAAAATGAGCAGTTCTTC
>NA|TRBJ2-7|many|TRBV20-1
CSARAAGFEQYF
TGCAGTGCTAGAGCCGCGGGGTTCGAGCAGTACTTC
>NA|TRBJ2-5|few|TRBV5-1
CASSVISETQYF
TGCGCCAGCAGCGTTATATCGGAGACCCAGTACTTC
>TRBD2|TRBJ2-1|many|TRBV7-3
CASSPGTSDIRSYNEQFF
TGTGCCAGCAGCCCGGGGACTAGCGACATTCGCTCCTACAATGAGCAGTTCTTC
>TRBD1|TRBJ2-2|NA|TRBV9
CASRVGTDTGELFF
TGTGCCAGCAGGGTCGGGACAGATACCGGGGAGCTGTTTTTT